This is a list of T cell receptor beta chains from one sample in a study of PD-L1 blockade in urothelial cancer. The repertoire was sequenced with immunoSEQ multiplex PCR; TCRdb's copy has only in-frame clones and lacks some. The sample consists of 35,000 to 55,000 clones, roughly 80% of them appearing once. The material sequenced was PBMCs, taken around atezolizumab (anti-PD-L1) treatment. The receptors originated from a man in his 70s with urothelial cancer. Each CDR3 is given with its conserved first and last residue. The order of the fields is J gene, D gene, V gene, clone size, CDR3 length, CDR3 protein, CDR3 DNA. The D gene is left open where the match is weak. Only some rows state a clone size, as once, few, many or a class for expanded clones.

>TRBJ2-5|TRBD1|TRBV2|-|15
CASSATGTGGREQYF
TGTGCCAGCAGTGCAACCGGGACAGGGGGCAGGGAGCAGTACTTC
>TRBJ2-7|TRBD2|TRBV19|-|14
CASSKLAGGLEQYF
TGTGCCAGTAGTAAGCTAGCGGGAGGGCTTGAGCAGTACTTC
>TRBJ1-2|TRBD1|TRBV7-2|-|14
CASISKRGRGGYTF
TGTGCCAGCATCTCCAAGAGGGGGCGCGGTGGCTACACCTTC
>TRBJ1-2|TRBD1|TRBV28|-|13
CASSSDRVYGYTF
TGTGCCAGCAGTTCGGACAGGGTTTATGGCTACACCTTC
>TRBJ2-1|TRBD2|TRBV9|-|15
CASSLGLAGYNEQFF
TGTGCCAGCAGCTTAGGACTAGCGGGGTACAATGAGCAGTTCTTC
>TRBJ1-2|-|TRBV5-1|-|12
CASSFREDGYTF
TGCGCCAGCAGCTTTCGGGAAGATGGCTACACCTTC
>TRBJ1-1|TRBD1|TRBV19|-|18
CASSALTGPTYMNTEAFF
TGTGCCAGTAGTGCCTTGACAGGGCCGACTTACATGAACACTGAAGCTTTCTTT
>TRBJ1-2|-|TRBV9|-|15
CASSPTAGGRYGYTF
TGTGCCAGCAGCCCCACCGCGGGGGGACGCTATGGCTACACCTTC
>TRBJ1-3|TRBD1|TRBV5-6|-|14
CASTKTGEGNTIYF
TGTGCCAGCACCAAGACAGGGGAAGGAAACACCATATATTTT
>TRBJ2-7|TRBD1|TRBV6-1|-|15
CASSLRTGNSYEQYF
TGTGCCAGCAGTCTAAGGACAGGGAACTCCTACGAGCAGTACTTC
>TRBJ2-3|TRBD2|TRBV7-2|-|18
CASSLSGTSGRYTDTQYF
TGTGCCAGCAGCTTATCCGGGACTAGCGGGAGGTACACAGATACGCAGTATTTT
>TRBJ1-1|TRBD1|TRBV27|-|15
CASSSVTGGNTEAFF
TGTGCCAGCAGTTCCGTGACAGGGGGGAACACTGAAGCTTTCTTT
>TRBJ1-1|-|TRBV6-1|-|17
CASSESSGREEATEAFF
TGTGCCAGCAGTGAATCATCGGGCAGGGAGGAGGCCACTGAAGCTTTCTTT
>TRBJ2-2|TRBD2|TRBV5-1|few|15
CASRGLAGIAGELFF
TGCGCCAGCAGGGGACTAGCGGGAATAGCCGGGGAGCTGTTTTTT
>TRBJ2-4|TRBD1|TRBV7-2|few|12
CASSLSLGQEYF
TGTGCCAGCAGCTTATCCCTGGGACAGGAATACTTC
>TRBJ2-1|TRBD1|TRBV9|once|15
CASSVAGTDYNEQFF
TGTGCCAGCAGCGTAGCTGGGACAGACTACAATGAGCAGTTCTTC
>TRBJ2-5|TRBD2|TRBV5-4|-|14
CASWTSGRSETQYF
TGTGCCAGCTGGACTAGCGGGAGGTCGGAGACCCAGTACTTC
>TRBJ1-6|TRBD1|TRBV19|-|15
CASSRDRVENSPLHF
TGTGCCAGTAGTCGCGACAGGGTGGAAAATTCACCCCTCCACTTT
>TRBJ2-7|-|TRBV4-1|-|16
CASSPRGGPTSYEQYF
TGCGCCAGCAGCCCAAGGGGCGGACCGACCTCCTACGAGCAGTACTTC
>TRBJ2-7|TRBD2|TRBV10-3|-|16
CAISYSGGRSSYEQYF
TGTGCCATCAGCTACTCCGGGGGGAGGAGCTCCTACGAGCAGTACTTC
>TRBJ1-5|TRBD1|TRBV6-6|-|15
CASSDRDRSNQPQHF
TGTGCCAGCAGTGACCGGGACAGATCCAATCAGCCCCAGCATTTT
>TRBJ2-3|TRBD2|TRBV4-2|few|21
CASSQDPGLAGGPSGTDTQYF
TGTGCCAGCAGCCAAGATCCAGGGCTAGCGGGAGGGCCCTCAGGCACAGATACGCAGTATTTT
>TRBJ1-1|-|TRBV5-4|few|15
CASSTGQSPNTEAFF
TGTGCCAGCAGCACCGGACAGTCACCAAACACTGAAGCTTTCTTT
>TRBJ2-1|TRBD2|TRBV28|once|15
CASSPLAGAYNEQFF
TGTGCCAGCAGCCCACTAGCGGGGGCCTACAATGAGCAGTTCTTC
>TRBJ1-3|-|TRBV6-5|-|15
CASTIDSSSGNTIYF
TGTGCCAGCACCATCGACAGTTCCTCTGGAAACACCATATATTTT
>TRBJ2-7|TRBD2|TRBV19|-|16
CASSLQGTSAVYEQYF
TGTGCCAGTAGCCTTCAGGGGACTAGCGCAGTCTACGAGCAGTACTTC
>TRBJ1-1|TRBD1|TRBV4-1|-|17
CASSQDPTGTGGLRAFF
TGCGCCAGCAGCCAAGATCCTACCGGGACAGGGGGCTTAAGAGCTTTCTTT
>TRBJ2-1|TRBD2|TRBV5-1|-|14
CASSSPWGGNEQFF
TGCGCCAGCAGCTCGCCCTGGGGGGGTAATGAGCAGTTCTTC
>TRBJ2-7|-|TRBV6-5|-|14
CASRPDYTSYEQYF
TGTGCCAGCAGGCCGGACTATACCTCCTACGAGCAGTACTTC
>TRBJ2-5|TRBD2|TRBV19|-|15
CASSNLAGVQETQYF
TGTGCCAGTAGCAACTTAGCGGGAGTACAAGAGACCCAGTACTTC
>TRBJ1-1|TRBD1|TRBV19|-|13
CASSGQGKTEAFF
TGTGCCAGTAGTGGACAGGGGAAAACTGAAGCTTTCTTT
>TRBJ2-4|-|TRBV7-9|once|14
CASTPGGAKNIQYF
TGTGCCAGCACCCCTGGCGGAGCCAAAAACATTCAGTACTTC
>TRBJ2-7|TRBD1|TRBV28|-|13
CASSGTASYEQYF
TGTGCCAGCAGCGGGACAGCGTCCTACGAGCAGTACTTC
>TRBJ1-1|TRBD1|TRBV6-4|-|15
CASRNQQGGNTEAFF
TGTGCCAGCAGAAACCAACAGGGGGGCAACACTGAAGCTTTCTTT
>TRBJ1-2|TRBD1|TRBV13|-|17
CASSTSRWDRRSYGYTF
TGTGCCAGCAGCACCTCAAGGTGGGACAGAAGATCCTATGGCTACACCTTC
>TRBJ1-2|TRBD1|TRBV15|once|14
CATSRDRTGHGYTF
TGTGCCACCAGCAGAGACCGGACAGGCCATGGCTACACCTTC
>TRBJ1-1|-|TRBV9|-|13
CASSPTPNTEAFF
TGTGCCAGCAGCCCGACACCGAACACTGAAGCTTTCTTT
>TRBJ2-3|-|TRBV9|-|15
CASSVVGDFTDTQYF
TGTGCCAGCAGCGTAGTCGGGGACTTCACAGATACGCAGTATTTT
>TRBJ2-1|-|TRBV5-1|-|14
CASSLGREGNEQFF
TGCGCCAGCAGCTTGGGACGGGAAGGGAATGAGCAGTTCTTC